This paragraph reports one T cell receptor (beta chain). Assay: immunoSEQ multiplex PCR; the TCRdb copy retains only in-frame clones and omits some. The sample lists under 300,000 clones, approximately 80% occurring once. The CDR3 has 15 residues. The V and J ends lost 2 bases and 8 bases respectively, with 16 bases between them. The V gene's germline CDR1 is KGHSH and CDR2 LQKENI. The sample belongs to a study of blood T cell repertoires in COVID-19. The origin of this receptor is an older woman with active or convalescent COVID-19. Material for sequencing was peripheral blood. V gene TRBV18 combines with J gene TRBJ2-1; a weak D match, TRBD2 (5 bases). As DNA, the CDR3 is TGTGCCAGCTCACCAAGTCAATCCATCGGGGATGAGCAGTTCTTC. Protein product: CASSPSQSIGDEQFF.